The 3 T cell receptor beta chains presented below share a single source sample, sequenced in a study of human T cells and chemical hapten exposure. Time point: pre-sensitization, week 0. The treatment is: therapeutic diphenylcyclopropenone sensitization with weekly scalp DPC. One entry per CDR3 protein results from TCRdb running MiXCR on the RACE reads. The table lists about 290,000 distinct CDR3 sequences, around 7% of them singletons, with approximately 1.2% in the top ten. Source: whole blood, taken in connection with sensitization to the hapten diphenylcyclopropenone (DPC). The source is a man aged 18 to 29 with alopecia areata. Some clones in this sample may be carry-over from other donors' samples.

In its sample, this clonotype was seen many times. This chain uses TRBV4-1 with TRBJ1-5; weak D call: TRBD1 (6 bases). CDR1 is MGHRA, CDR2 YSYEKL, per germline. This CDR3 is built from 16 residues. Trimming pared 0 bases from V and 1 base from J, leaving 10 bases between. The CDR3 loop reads CASSQENRASNQPQHF. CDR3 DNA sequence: TGCGCCAGCAGCCAAGAAAACAGGGCGAGCAATCAGCCCCAGCATTTT.

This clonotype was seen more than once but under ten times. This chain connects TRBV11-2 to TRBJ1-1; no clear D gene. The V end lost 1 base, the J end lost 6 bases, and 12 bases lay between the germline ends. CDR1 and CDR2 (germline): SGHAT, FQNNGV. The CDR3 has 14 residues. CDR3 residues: CASSLVGEDAEAFF. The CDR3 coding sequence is TGTGCCAGCAGCTTAGTTGGGGAGGACGCTGAAGCTTTCTTT.

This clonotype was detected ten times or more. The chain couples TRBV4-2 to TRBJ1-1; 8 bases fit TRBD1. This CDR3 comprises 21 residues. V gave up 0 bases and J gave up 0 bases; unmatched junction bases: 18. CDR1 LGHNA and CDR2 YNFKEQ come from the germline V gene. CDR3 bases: TGTGCCAGCAGCCAAGAAGGTCCAGGGGGCGCTTCCTTTATTATGAACACTGAAGCTTTCTTT. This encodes CASSQEGPGGASFIMNTEAFF.